This TCR beta chain was sequenced in a study of T cell responses to AZD1222 COVID-19 vaccine. TCRdb's table, derived via immunoSEQ multiplex PCR, lists solely in-frame clones and lacks some. The sample contains 180,000 or so clones, 92% of which appear only once. The source of this sequence is an adult who received the AZD1222 COVID-19 vaccine. This sample comprised peripheral blood, obtained 28 days after the second AZD1222 dose.

The CDR3 coding sequence is TGTGCCAGCAGTGAGTCGGGTTATGGTGGCTACACCTTC. This translates into CASSESGYGGYTF. The genes are TRBV2 and TRBJ1-2; D gene uncertain. Germline V gene lookup returns CDR1 SNHLY and CDR2 FYNNEI. The CDR3 runs to 13 residues. Trimming took off 3 bases at V and 7 bases at J, with 12 bases between the two ends.